The clone carrying this TCR beta chain was seen only once. Antigen specificity is unknown. Trimming shortened V by 3 bases and J by 3 bases, and 9 bases separated the two germline ends. The CDR3 totals 13 residues. CDR1 and CDR2 from the germline V gene are MDHEN and SYDVKM. This sample was taken from a study of shared clonotypes between healthy human individuals. General study points: On the whole, naive subsets had larger estimated richness than memory subsets had. Some naive CD4 clonotypes, roughly 5%, turned up in common across several donors. Among donors, the sharing of clonotypes was expected to be influenced by sequencing depth. The diversity represented, both genetic and in exposure history, was limited by few donors.

TCRdb's table, derived via immunoSEQ multiplex PCR, lists solely in-frame clones and lacks some. The table records around 640,000 clones, approximately 96% of them present only once. CD45RO-negative, CCR7-selected cells formed the naive CD8 fraction, which excluded terminally differentiated effector memory CD45RA+ cells. The chain has TRBV28 and TRBJ2-7, with D perhaps matching TRBD2 (5 bases). The source of this sequence is a woman aged 25 to 39 in good health. Sequenced input: naive CD8+ T cells sorted from blood. CDR3 sequence (DNA): TGTGCCAGCAGTTTTGAAGGGAGCTACGAGCAGTACTTC. Its translation is CASSFEGSYEQYF.